This T cell receptor beta chain derives from a study of cytomegalovirus exposure and HLA in healthy donors. Study-wide results and caveats: It emerged from a later analysis that several of the most significant clusters appeared to be linked to common viral pathogens.

Per germline, CDR1 MRHNA and CDR2 SNTAGT. The CDR3 consists of 14 residues. V was clipped by 0 bases and J by 8 bases, with 10 bases between them. The study ran its PCR with 60 Vbeta and 13 Jbeta primers. Per the study methods: Later, tens of millions of unique TCR beta chains were counted in an analysis, and around 11 million of them were shared. The data were produced by immunoSEQ multiplex PCR, yet TCRdb's version contains in-frame clones alone and is incomplete. The DNA was the basis for D and trimming; V, J and clone size are from that table. The sample holds roughly 160,000 clones, about 75% seen once. This clone was counted a single time. Its antigen is still unknown.

The source is a man aged 50 to 60 in good health and CMV-seropositive. Sequencing was done on a sample of PBMCs. The chain joins TRBV6-4 to TRBJ2-2, with a weak D call TRBD1 (5 bases). The CDR3 DNA reads TGTGCCAGCAGTGACTCAGGGGAATCAGGGGAGCTGTTTTTT. It encodes CASSDSGESGELFF.